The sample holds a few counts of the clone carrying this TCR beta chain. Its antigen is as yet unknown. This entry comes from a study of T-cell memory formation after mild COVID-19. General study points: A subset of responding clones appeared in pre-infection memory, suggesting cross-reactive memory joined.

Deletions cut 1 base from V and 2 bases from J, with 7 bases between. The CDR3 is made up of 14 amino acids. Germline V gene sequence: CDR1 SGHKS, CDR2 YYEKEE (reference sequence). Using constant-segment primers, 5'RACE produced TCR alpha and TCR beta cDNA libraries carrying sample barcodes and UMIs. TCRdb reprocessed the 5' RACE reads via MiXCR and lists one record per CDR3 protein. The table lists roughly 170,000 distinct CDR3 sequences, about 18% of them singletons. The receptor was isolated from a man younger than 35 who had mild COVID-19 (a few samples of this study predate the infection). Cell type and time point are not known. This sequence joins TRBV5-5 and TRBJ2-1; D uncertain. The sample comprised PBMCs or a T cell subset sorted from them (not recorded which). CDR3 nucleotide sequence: TGTGCCAGCAGCTTGAGACACCCCTACAATGAGCAGTTCTTC. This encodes CASSLRHPYNEQFF. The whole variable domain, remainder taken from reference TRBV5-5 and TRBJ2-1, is DAGVTQSPTHLIKTRGQQVTLRCSPISGHKSVSWYQQVLGQGPQFIFQYYEKEERGRGNFPDRFSARQFPNYSSELNVNALLLGDSALYLCASSLRHPYNEQFFGPGTRLTVL.